This T cell receptor (beta chain) emerged from a study of identifying expanded T cells in peripheral blood. CDR3 length: 11 residues. V lost 6 bases and J 5 bases, leaving 7 bases between the germline ends. In germline, CDR1 is MNHNS, CDR2 SASEGT. The method was immunoSEQ multiplex PCR; TCRdb's version includes in-frame clones alone and lacks a portion of them. Among 100,000 to 110,000 clones listed, over 70% were seen once. The sequenced sample consisted of blood. This TCR came from a person between 18 and 70 years old in good health. The gene calls are TRBV6-1 and TRBJ1-1; unclear D gene. The CDR3 nucleotides read TGTGCCAGCAGGGGGTGGACTGAAGCTTTCTTT. Translated: CASRGWTEAFF.